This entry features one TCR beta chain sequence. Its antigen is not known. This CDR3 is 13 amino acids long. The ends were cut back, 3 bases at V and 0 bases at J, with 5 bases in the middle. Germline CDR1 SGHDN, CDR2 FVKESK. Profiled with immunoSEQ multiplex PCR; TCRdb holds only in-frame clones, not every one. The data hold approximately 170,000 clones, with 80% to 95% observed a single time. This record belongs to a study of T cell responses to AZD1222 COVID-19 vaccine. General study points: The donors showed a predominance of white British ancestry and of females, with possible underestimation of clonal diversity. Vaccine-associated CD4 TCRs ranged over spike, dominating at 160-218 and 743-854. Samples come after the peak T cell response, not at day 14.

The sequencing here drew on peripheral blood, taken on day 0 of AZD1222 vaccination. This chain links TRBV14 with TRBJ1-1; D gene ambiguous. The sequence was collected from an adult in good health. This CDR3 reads CASSQGMNTEAFF. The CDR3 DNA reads TGTGCCAGCAGCCAGGGAATGAACACTGAAGCTTTCTTT.